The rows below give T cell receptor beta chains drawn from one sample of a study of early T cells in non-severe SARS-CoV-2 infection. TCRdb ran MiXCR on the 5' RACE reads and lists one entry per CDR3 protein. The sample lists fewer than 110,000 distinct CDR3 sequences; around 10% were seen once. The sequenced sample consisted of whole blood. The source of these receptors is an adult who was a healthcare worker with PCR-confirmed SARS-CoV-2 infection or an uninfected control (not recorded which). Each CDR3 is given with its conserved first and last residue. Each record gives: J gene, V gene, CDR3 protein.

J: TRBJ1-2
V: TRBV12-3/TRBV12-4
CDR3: CASSNAVNYGYTF

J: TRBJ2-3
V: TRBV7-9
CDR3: CASSPSSLGYTQYF

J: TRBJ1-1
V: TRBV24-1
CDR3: CATSGGDTEAFF

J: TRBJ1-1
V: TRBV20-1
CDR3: CSARDWGRGGNTEAFF

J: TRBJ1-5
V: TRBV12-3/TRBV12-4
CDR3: CASSSDSNQPQHF

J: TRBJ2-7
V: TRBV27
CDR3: CASSFEAGGSWEQYF

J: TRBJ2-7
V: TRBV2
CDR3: CASSEATYEQYF

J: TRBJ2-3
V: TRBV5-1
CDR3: CASSLAASSDTQYF

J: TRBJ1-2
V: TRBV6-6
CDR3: CASRATSGGYGYTF

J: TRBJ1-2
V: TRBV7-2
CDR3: CASSLSRDRRYGYTF

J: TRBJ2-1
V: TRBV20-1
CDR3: CSAPLAGAEEQFF

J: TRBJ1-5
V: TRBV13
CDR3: CASSLAGRPQHF

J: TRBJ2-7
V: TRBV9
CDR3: CASSASGEDYEQYF

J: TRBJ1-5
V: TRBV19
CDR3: CASSKQGGNQPQHF